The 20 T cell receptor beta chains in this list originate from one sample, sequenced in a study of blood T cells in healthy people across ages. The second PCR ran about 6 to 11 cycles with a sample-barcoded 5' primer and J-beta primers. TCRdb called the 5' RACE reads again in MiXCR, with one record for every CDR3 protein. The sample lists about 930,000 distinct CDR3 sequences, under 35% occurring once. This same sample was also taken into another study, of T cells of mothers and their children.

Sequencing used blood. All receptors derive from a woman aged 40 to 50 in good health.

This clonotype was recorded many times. The CDR3 is CSAASLNYGYTF. CDR3 DNA: TGCAGTGCTGCGTCACTGAACTATGGCTACACCTTC. The chain uses TRBV20-1 and TRBJ1-2; D ambiguous. Trimming removed 5 bases at V and 2 bases at J, with 9 bases between. CDR1 and CDR2 (germline): DFQATT, SNEGSKA (reference sequence). This CDR3 spans 12 amino acids.

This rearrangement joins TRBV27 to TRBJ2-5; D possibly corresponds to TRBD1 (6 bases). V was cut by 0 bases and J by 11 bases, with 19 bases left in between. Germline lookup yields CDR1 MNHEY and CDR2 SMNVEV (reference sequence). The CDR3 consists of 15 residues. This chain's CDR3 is CASSLSTGPMGGQYF. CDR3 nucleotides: TGTGCCAGCAGTTTATCCACAGGGCCTATGGGCGGGCAGTACTTC.

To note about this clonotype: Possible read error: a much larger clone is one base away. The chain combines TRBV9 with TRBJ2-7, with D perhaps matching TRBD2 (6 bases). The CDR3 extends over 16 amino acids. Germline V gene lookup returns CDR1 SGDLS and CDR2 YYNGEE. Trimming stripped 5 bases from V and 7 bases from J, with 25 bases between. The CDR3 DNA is TGTGCCAGCAGTCCCACCGGTGGGGCGGGGTACAATGAGCAGTACTTC. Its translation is CASSPTGGAGYNEQYF.

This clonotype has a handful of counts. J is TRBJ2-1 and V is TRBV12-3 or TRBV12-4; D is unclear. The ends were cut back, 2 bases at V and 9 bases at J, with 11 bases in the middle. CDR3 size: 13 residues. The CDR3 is CASSLSLGIEQFF. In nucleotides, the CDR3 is TGTGCCAGCAGTTTATCCCTTGGTATTGAGCAGTTCTTC.

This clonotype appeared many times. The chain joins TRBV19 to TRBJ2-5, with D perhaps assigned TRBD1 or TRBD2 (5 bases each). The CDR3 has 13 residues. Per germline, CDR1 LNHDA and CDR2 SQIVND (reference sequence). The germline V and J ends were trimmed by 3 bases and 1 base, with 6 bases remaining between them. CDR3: CASSMGTQETQYF. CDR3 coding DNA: TGTGCCAGTAGTATGGGGACCCAAGAGACCCAGTACTTC.

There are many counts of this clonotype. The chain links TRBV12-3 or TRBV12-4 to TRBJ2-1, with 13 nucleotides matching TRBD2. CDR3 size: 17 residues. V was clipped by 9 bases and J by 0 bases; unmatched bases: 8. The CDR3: CASTGLAGENSYNEQFF. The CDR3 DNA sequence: TGTGCCAGTACCGGACTAGCGGGGGAGAACTCCTACAATGAGCAGTTCTTC.

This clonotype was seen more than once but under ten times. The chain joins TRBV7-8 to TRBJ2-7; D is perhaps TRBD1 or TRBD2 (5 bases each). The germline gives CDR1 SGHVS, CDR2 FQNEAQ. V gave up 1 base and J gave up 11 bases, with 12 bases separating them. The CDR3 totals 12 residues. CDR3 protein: CASSLGGTDEYF. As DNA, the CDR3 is TGTGCCAGCAGCTTAGGGGGGACCGATGAGTACTTC.

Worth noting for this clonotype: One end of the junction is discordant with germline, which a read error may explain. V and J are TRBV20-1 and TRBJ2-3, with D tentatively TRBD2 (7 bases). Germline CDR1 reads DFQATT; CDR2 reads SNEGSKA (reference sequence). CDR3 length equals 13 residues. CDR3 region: CTTTRGGTDTQYF. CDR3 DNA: TGCACCACCACCCGCGGGGGCACAGACACGCAGTATTTT.

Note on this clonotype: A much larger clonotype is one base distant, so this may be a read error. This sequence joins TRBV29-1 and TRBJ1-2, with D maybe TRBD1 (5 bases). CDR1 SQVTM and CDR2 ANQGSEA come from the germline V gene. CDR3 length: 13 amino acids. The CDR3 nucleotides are TGCAACGCGACGGGCAGGGACAACTATGGCTACACCTTC. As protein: CNATGRDNYGYTF.

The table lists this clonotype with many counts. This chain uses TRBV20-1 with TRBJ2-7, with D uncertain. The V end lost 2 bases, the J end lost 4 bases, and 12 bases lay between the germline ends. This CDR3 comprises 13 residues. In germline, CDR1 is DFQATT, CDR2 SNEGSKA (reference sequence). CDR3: CSARKASQYEQYF. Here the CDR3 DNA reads TGCAGTGCTAGAAAGGCTAGTCAATACGAGCAGTACTTC.

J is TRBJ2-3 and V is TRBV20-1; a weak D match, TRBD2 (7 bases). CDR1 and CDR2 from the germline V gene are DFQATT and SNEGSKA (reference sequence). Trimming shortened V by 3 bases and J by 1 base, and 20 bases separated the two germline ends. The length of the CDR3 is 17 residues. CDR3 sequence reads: CSASGLRGAGGTDTQYF. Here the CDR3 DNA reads TGCAGTGCTAGTGGTCTCCGGGGGGCTGGGGGCACAGATACGCAGTATTTT.

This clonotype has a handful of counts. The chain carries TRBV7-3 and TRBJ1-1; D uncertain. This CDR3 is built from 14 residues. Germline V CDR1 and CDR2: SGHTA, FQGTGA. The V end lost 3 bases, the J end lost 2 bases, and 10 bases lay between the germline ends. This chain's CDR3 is CASSLQWGNTEAFF. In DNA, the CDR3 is TGTGCCAGCAGCTTGCAGTGGGGAAACACTGAAGCTTTCTTT.

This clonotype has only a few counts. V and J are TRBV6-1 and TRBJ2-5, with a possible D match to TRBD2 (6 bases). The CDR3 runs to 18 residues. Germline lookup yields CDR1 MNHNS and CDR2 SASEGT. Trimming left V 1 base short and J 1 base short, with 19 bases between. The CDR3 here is CASSEGTLEGLLQETQYF. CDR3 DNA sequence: TGTGCCAGCAGTGAAGGAACCTTGGAGGGGCTCCTCCAAGAGACCCAGTACTTC.

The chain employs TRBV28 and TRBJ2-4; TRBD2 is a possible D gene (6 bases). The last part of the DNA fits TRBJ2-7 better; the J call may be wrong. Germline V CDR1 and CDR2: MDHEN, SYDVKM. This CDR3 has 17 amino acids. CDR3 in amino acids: CASSPIGTHEFVYEQYF. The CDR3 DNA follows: TGTGCCAGCAGTCCCATCGGGACTCACGAATTTGTCTACGAGCAGTACTTC.

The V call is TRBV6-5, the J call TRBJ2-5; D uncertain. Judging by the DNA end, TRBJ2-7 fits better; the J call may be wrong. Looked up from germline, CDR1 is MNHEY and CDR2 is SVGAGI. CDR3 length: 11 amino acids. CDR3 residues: CAGSQACEQYF. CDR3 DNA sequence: TGTGCCGGCTCTCAAGCATGCGAGCAGTACTTC.

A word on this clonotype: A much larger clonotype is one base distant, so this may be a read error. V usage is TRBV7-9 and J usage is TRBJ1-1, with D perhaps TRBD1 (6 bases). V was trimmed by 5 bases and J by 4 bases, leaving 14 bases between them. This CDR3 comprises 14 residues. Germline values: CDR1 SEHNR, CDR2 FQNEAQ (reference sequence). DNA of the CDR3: TGTGCCAGCAGCACCAGGGGCGCGGGCACTGAAGCTTTCTTT. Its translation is CASSTRGAGTEAFF.

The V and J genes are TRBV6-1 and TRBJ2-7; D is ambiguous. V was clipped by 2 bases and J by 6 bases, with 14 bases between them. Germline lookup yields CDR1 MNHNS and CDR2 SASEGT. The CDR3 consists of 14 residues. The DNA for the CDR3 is TGTGCCAGCAGTGAAATGGGGTTTCCGAGCGAGCAGTACTTC. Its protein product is CASSEMGFPSEQYF.

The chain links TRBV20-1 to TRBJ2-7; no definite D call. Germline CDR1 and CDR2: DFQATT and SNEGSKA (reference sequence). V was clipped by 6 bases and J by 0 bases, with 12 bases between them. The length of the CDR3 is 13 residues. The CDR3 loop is CSAWTRSSYEQYF. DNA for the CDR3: TGCAGTGCCTGGACCCGGAGCTCCTACGAGCAGTACTTC.

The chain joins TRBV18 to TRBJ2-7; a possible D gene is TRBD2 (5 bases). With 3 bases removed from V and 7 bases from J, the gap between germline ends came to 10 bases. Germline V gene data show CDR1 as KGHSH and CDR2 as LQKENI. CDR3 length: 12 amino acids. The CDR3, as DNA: TGTGCCAGCTCACCGGGAGCTGATGAGCAGTACTTC. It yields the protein CASSPGADEQYF.

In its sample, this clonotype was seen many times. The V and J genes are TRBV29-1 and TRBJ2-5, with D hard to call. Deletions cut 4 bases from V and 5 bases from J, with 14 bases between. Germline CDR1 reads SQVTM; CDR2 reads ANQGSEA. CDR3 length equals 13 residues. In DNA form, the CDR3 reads TGCAGCGTTGTCGGCAGTCTAGGGGAGACCCAGTACTTC. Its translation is CSVVGSLGETQYF.